A single sample gave rise to the 29 T cell receptor beta chains below, sequenced in a study of cytomegalovirus exposure and HLA in healthy donors. The PCR made use of 60 Vbeta and 13 Jbeta primers. The repertoire was sequenced with immunoSEQ multiplex PCR; TCRdb's copy has only in-frame clones and lacks some. The table records about 170,000 clones, approximately 70% of them present only once. Material: PBMCs. All receptors come from a middle-aged man in good health and CMV-seropositive.

The rearrangement links TRBV5-1 to TRBJ1-4, with D maybe TRBD1 (5 bases). The V and J ends lost 4 bases and 8 bases respectively, with 12 bases between them. The germline V gene has CDR1 SGHRS and CDR2 YFSETQ. The CDR3 covers 13 residues. CDR3 DNA: TGCGCCAGCAGCCTGGGGCCGAAGGAAAAACTGTTTTTT. It codes for CASSLGPKEKLFF. Looking up the rest from reference TRBV5-1 and TRBJ1-4 gives the full variable domain: KAGVTQTPRYLIKTRGQQVTLSCSPISGHRSVSWYQQTPGQGLQFLFEYFSETQRNKGNFPGRFSGRQFSNSRSEMNVSTLELGDSALYLCASSLGPKEKLFFGSGTQLSVL.

V and J are TRBV5-5 and TRBJ1-1; D possibly corresponds to TRBD1 (5 bases). Germline CDR1 is SGHKS and CDR2 is YYEKEE (reference sequence). Between the trimmed V and J ends, which lost 2 bases and 4 bases, there was a span of 21 bases. The CDR3 runs to 17 residues. The CDR3 reads CASSFLVLVQGRTEAFF. The CDR3 DNA reads as TGTGCCAGCAGCTTTCTAGTCTTGGTGCAGGGTCGCACTGAAGCTTTCTTT.

This clone was seen more than once but under ten times. The chain carries TRBV6-5 and TRBJ2-2; D is unclear. Germline V gene data show CDR1 as MNHEY and CDR2 as SVGAGI. This CDR3 region has 14 residues. The V end lost 3 bases, the J end lost 3 bases, and 8 bases lay between the germline ends. The CDR3 nucleotides are TGTGCCAGCAGTTATTATAGAGACACCGGGGAGCTGTTTTTT. Encoded protein: CASSYYRDTGELFF.

V usage is TRBV6-6 and J usage is TRBJ2-7, with 8 bases fitting TRBD1. This CDR3 spans 11 amino acids. Germline CDR1 reads MNHNY; CDR2 reads SVGAGI (reference sequence). V lost 4 bases, J lost 11 bases, and 4 bases stayed unmatched. Written as DNA, the CDR3 is TGTGCCAGCAGTTCGAGACAGGGGAAGTACTTC. It translates to CASSSRQGKYF.

The genes are TRBV2 and TRBJ2-5; possibly TRBD1 for D (6 bases). Looked up from germline, CDR1 is SNHLY and CDR2 is FYNNEI. V lost 2 bases and J 7 bases, leaving 14 bases between the germline ends. This CDR3 has 14 residues. CDR3 loop: CASSEIGGLGTQYF. The CDR3 bases are TGTGCCAGCAGTGAAATAGGGGGTCTCGGGACCCAGTACTTC.

The table lists this clone with a few counts. Mismatch with germline at one junction end may stem from a read error. The V call is TRBV6-1, the J call TRBJ1-2, with D possibly being TRBD1 (6 bases). Germline V CDR1 and CDR2: MNHNS, SASEGT. This CDR3 spans 15 amino acids. CDR3 DNA: TGTGCCAGCAGCGAAGGGGGGGTTAAGGTCTATGGCTACACCTTC. Translation gives CASSEGGVKVYGYTF.

The chain links TRBV27 to TRBJ2-3; 8 positions match TRBD2. The V gene end was trimmed by 6 bases and the J gene end by 1 base; junction bases not matched to a gene: 6. The CDR3 has 15 residues. Germline values: CDR1 MNHEY, CDR2 SMNVEV (reference sequence). CDR3 in amino acids: CASSLRGGGTDTQYF. The CDR3 coding sequence is TGTGCCAGCAGCCTCCGGGGGGGCGGCACAGATACGCAGTATTTT.

The chain is built from TRBV29-1 and TRBJ2-1; 9 bases line up with TRBD2. The J segment lost 4 bases and the V segment lost 7 bases, leaving 8 bases of the junction unmatched. The germline CDR1 and CDR2 sequences are SQVTM and ANQGSEA. The CDR3 contains 14 residues. CDR3 DNA: TGCAGCGCTTCCCTAGCGGGGCTTTACAATGAGCAGTTCTTC. It specifies CSASLAGLYNEQFF.

The rearrangement uses TRBV27 and TRBJ1-5; TRBD1 might be the D (5 bases). In germline, CDR1 is MNHEY, CDR2 SMNVEV (reference sequence). The V gene lost 3 bases and the J gene lost 6 bases, with 12 bases spanning the gap. CDR3 length equals 14 residues. The CDR3, as DNA: TGTGCCAGCAGTTTGGGCCAGGGTGGTCAGCCCCAGCATTTT. It specifies CASSLGQGGQPQHF.

This clone was counted between two and nine times. V and J are TRBV19 and TRBJ2-7, with 9 bases matching TRBD1. The germline V gene encodes CDR1 LNHDA and CDR2 SQIVND (reference sequence). Unmatched junction bases numbered 4, after V lost 1 base and J lost 3 bases. The CDR3 consists of 15 residues. CDR3 sequence: CASSIAGTGFYEQYF. In nucleotides, the CDR3 is TGTGCCAGTAGTATAGCCGGGACAGGGTTCTACGAGCAGTACTTC.

The V gene is TRBV29-1, the J gene TRBJ2-3; D might be TRBD2 (7 bases). Deletions cut 1 base from V and 5 bases from J, with 22 bases between. The CDR3 totals 17 residues. CDR1 is SQVTM and CDR2 is ANQGSEA in the germline V gene. The CDR3 reads CSVEGHRAGDEVDTQYF. The CDR3 nucleotides are TGCAGCGTTGAAGGTCACAGGGCGGGGGACGAGGTAGATACGCAGTATTTT.

This chain links TRBV10-3 with TRBJ1-2; possible D gene TRBD1, 6 bases. The germline V gene has CDR1 ENHRY and CDR2 SYGVKD. The V end was cut by 7 bases, the J end by 1 base, with 13 bases between. The CDR3 has 14 amino acids. The CDR3 bases are TGTGCCATCACCGCCGGGACAAATAACTATGGCTACACCTTC. Its translation: CAITAGTNNYGYTF.

The chain joins TRBV5-1 to TRBJ2-3; TRBD2 aligns across 14 bases. V trimming: 3 bases; J trimming: 0 bases; junction bases outside the gene matches: 9. Germline V CDR1 and CDR2: SGHRS, YFSETQ. CDR3 length: 19 amino acids. The CDR3 loop is CASSSGLAGGRESTDTQYF. In nucleotides, the CDR3 is TGCGCCAGCAGCTCCGGACTAGCGGGGGGAAGAGAAAGCACAGATACGCAGTATTTT. Looking up the rest from reference TRBV5-1 and TRBJ2-3 gives the full variable domain: KAGVTQTPRYLIKTRGQQVTLSCSPISGHRSVSWYQQTPGQGLQFLFEYFSETQRNKGNFPGRFSGRQFSNSRSEMNVSTLELGDSALYLCASSSGLAGGRESTDTQYFGPGTRLTVL.

The genes are TRBV7-2 and TRBJ2-5; maybe TRBD2 (5 bases). This CDR3 has 13 residues. Deletions cut 4 bases from V and 4 bases from J, with 10 bases between. Germline V gene sequence: CDR1 SGHTA, CDR2 FQGNSA. The CDR3 DNA follows: TGTGCCAGCAGCTCATACGGGGTAGAGACCCAGTACTTC. This encodes CASSSYGVETQYF.

This clone has a single count. CDR3 nucleotides: TGTGCCATCAGCCTGACAGGGGGCAGGGTCTACGAGCAGTACTTC. This translates into CAISLTGGRVYEQYF. This chain connects TRBV10-3 to TRBJ2-7, with 10 bases fitting TRBD1. The CDR3 consists of 15 residues. CDR1 and CDR2 (germline): ENHRY, SYGVKD. With 6 bases clipped from V and 3 bases from J, the junction kept 8 bases outside the gene matches.

V usage is TRBV15 and J usage is TRBJ2-2, with no clear D. Germline V lookup: CDR1 LNHNV, CDR2 YYDKDF (reference sequence). The CDR3 sequence is 14 residues long. Trimming left V 0 bases short and J 6 bases short, with 8 bases between. The CDR3 region is CATSRDRAAGELFF. The CDR3 coding sequence is TGTGCCACCAGCAGAGATCGTGCAGCCGGGGAGCTGTTTTTT.

This sequence joins TRBV7-6 and TRBJ2-3; the match to TRBD1 covers 9 bases. CDR1 is SGHVS and CDR2 is FNYEAQ in the germline V gene. The CDR3 totals 16 residues. J was trimmed by 1 base and V by 6 bases; bases with no gene match: 8. CDR3 amino acids: CASSRGRTGGTDTQYF. The CDR3 region has the DNA TGTGCCAGCAGTAGGGGGAGGACAGGGGGCACAGATACGCAGTATTTT.

This clone was seen a handful of times. Here the CDR3 reads CASSPQTGDYGYTF. Here the CDR3 DNA reads TGTGCCAGCAGTCCCCAAACAGGGGACTATGGCTACACCTTC. The rearrangement joins TRBV6-5 to TRBJ1-2; 7 bases match TRBD1. In germline, CDR1 is MNHEY, CDR2 SVGAGI. Germline trimming cut 5 bases from V and 3 bases from J; bases unmatched to any gene: 6. The CDR3 extends over 14 amino acids.

The chain has TRBV7-9 and TRBJ2-7, with D possibly matching TRBD1 (6 bases). The CDR3 contains 16 residues. The germline V gene has CDR1 SEHNR and CDR2 FQNEAQ (reference sequence). V was clipped by 2 bases and J by 0 bases, with 14 bases between them. The DNA of the CDR3 is TGTGCCAGCAGCTTAAGTGGGGGCAGGAGCTCCTACGAGCAGTACTTC. Encoded protein: CASSLSGGRSSYEQYF.

The sample holds a few counts of this clone. The chain links TRBV29-1 to TRBJ2-3; D remains unclear. Germline V CDR1 and CDR2: SQVTM, ANQGSEA. CDR3 size: 12 residues. The V end lost 0 bases, the J end lost 5 bases, and 6 bases lay between the germline ends. CDR3 residues: CSVEDLKDTQYF. The CDR3 DNA reads TGCAGCGTTGAAGATCTAAAAGATACGCAGTATTTT.

The chain links TRBV6-5 to TRBJ2-6; possibly TRBD2 for D (5 bases). Trimming stripped 8 bases from V and 4 bases from J, with 12 bases between. CDR1 and CDR2 from the germline V gene are MNHEY and SVGAGI. CDR3 length: 14 residues. The CDR3 DNA reads as TGTGCCAGCCAAGAAGAGGGAGGGGCCAACGTCCTGACTTTC. It encodes CASQEEGGANVLTF.

This clone was seen a handful of times. V gene TRBV5-1 combines with J gene TRBJ2-3, with D possibly being TRBD2 (6 bases). Trimming pared 5 bases from V and 8 bases from J, leaving 27 bases between. Germline values: CDR1 SGHRS, CDR2 YFSETQ. The CDR3 loop spans 17 amino acids. This CDR3 is CASSTDGTPQSRGTQYF. CDR3 sequence (DNA): TGCGCCAGCAGTACGGACGGGACTCCTCAGTCGAGGGGTACGCAGTATTTT.

The chain is built from TRBV27 and TRBJ2-4; perhaps TRBD1 as D (5 bases). The germline V gene encodes CDR1 MNHEY and CDR2 SMNVEV (reference sequence). The CDR3 loop spans 16 amino acids. Trimming pared 6 bases from V and 0 bases from J, leaving 15 bases between. The CDR3 DNA reads as TGTGCCAGCAGGCCTTCAGGGTCAGTAGCCAAAAACATTCAGTACTTC. It translates to CASRPSGSVAKNIQYF.

The genes are TRBV5-1 and TRBJ1-2; the D gene is possibly TRBD1 (6 bases). CDR1 SGHRS and CDR2 YFSETQ come from the germline V gene. Deletions cut 3 bases from V and 4 bases from J, with 16 bases between. This CDR3 spans 15 amino acids. The CDR3 region has the DNA TGCGCCAGCAGCTGGCTAGGGGACAAAGGCTATGGCTACACCTTC. Protein product: CASSWLGDKGYGYTF.

The chain recombines TRBV29-1 with TRBJ1-1, with 7 nucleotides matching TRBD1. V shed 4 bases and J 1 base; nucleotides not matched to a gene: 12. CDR1 and CDR2 (germline): SQVTM, ANQGSEA. The CDR3 sequence is 16 residues long. CDR3 sequence (DNA): TGCAGCGTTGGGCGGACAGGAGGAGCGGGGAACACTGAAGCTTTCTTT. It codes for CSVGRTGGAGNTEAFF.

The chain is built from TRBV4-3 and TRBJ2-2, with a tentative D call TRBD2 (5 bases). Trimming removed 4 bases at V and 0 bases at J, with 12 bases between. CDR3 length: 16 amino acids. Per germline, CDR1 LGHNA and CDR2 YSLEER. CDR3 sequence reads: CASSPLIATNTGELFF. CDR3 sequence (DNA): TGCGCCAGCAGCCCCCTTATAGCGACGAACACCGGGGAGCTGTTTTTT.

This clone was detected only a few times. The rearrangement uses TRBV7-2 and TRBJ1-2; D gene ambiguous. Trimming took 5 bases from V and 8 from J, leaving 12 bases between them. The CDR3 is 12 residues long. Per germline, CDR1 SGHTA and CDR2 FQGNSA. The CDR3 spells CASSHQTSGYTF. The CDR3 bases are TGTGCCAGCAGCCACCAGACAAGCGGCTACACCTTC.

This clone occurred a few times. This chain uses TRBV7-2 with TRBJ2-2; 13 bases agree with TRBD2. The CDR3 runs to 15 residues. Germline-derived CDR1 and CDR2 are SGHTA and FQGNSA. Unmatched junction bases numbered 6, after V lost 10 bases and J lost 4 bases. The CDR3 DNA sequence: TGTGCCACCACTAGCGGGGGGGGAATCACCGGGGAGCTGTTTTTT. This gives the protein CATTSGGGITGELFF.

The rearrangement links TRBV27 to TRBJ1-6, with D unresolved. The CDR3 covers 15 residues. The V end was cut by 5 bases, the J end by 6 bases, with 14 bases between. Per germline, CDR1 MNHEY and CDR2 SMNVEV (reference sequence). The CDR3 nucleotides read TGTGCCAGCAGTCAAACCTCGGACTCTAATTCACCCCTCCACTTT. Translated: CASSQTSDSNSPLHF.